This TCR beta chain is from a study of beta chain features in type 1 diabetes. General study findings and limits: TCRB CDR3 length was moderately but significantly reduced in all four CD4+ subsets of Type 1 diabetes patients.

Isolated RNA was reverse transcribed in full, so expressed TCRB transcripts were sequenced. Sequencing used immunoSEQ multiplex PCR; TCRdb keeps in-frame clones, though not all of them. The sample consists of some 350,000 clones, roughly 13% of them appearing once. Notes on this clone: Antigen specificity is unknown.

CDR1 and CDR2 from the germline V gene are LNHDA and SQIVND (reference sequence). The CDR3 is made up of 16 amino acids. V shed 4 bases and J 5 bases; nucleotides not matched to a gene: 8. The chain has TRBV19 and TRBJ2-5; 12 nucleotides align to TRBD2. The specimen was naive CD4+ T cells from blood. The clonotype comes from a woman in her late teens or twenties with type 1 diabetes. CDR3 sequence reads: CASSTPGLAGRETQYF. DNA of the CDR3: TGTGCCAGTAGTACCCCGGGACTAGCGGGCCGCGAGACCCAGTACTTC.